The clone carrying this TCR beta chain was seen a handful of times. Its antigen is currently unknown. The germline V gene encodes CDR1 MGHDK and CDR2 SYGVNS. This CDR3 comprises 14 residues. Trimming cost V 2 bases and J 6 bases, with 13 bases left between them. Generation of TCR beta libraries employed quantitative 5'-RACE incorporating molecular barcodes. In TCRdb, the 5' RACE reads were re-called with MiXCR into one record per CDR3 protein. Among roughly 150,000 distinct CDR3 sequences listed, approximately 32% were seen once. This sample was included in a study of CD8 T cells in ankylosing spondylitis. Broader study findings: It appeared that ankylosing spondylitis blood was characterized by a TCR beta motif of fewer than ten highly homologous variants. Disease-linked clones displayed a CD8+ phenotype and appeared relatively rarely in peripheral blood. Reports say disease-linked clones showed up significantly more in matched ankylosing spondylitis synovial fluid.

What was sequenced was synovial fluid, either unsorted or a sorted T cell fraction (not recorded which). This sequence originates from a male donor with ankylosing spondylitis. This chain uses TRBV25-1 with TRBJ1-1; no clear D. CDR3 sequence (DNA): TGTGCCAGCAGTGAAAATAGGTTTCGGGCTGAAGCTTTCTTT. This codes for CASSENRFRAEAFF.